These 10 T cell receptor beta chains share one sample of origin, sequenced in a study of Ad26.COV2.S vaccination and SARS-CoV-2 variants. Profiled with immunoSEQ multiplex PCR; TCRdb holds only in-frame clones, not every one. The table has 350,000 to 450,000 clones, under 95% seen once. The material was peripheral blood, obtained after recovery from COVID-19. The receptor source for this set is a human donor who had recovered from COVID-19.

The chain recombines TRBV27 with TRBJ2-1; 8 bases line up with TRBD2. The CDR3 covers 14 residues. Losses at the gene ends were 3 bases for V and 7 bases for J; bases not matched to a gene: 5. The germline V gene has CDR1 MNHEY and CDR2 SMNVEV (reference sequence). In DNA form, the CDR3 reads TGTGCCAGCAGTTTCCGTGGACTAGCTAATGAGCAGTTCTTC. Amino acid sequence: CASSFRGLANEQFF.

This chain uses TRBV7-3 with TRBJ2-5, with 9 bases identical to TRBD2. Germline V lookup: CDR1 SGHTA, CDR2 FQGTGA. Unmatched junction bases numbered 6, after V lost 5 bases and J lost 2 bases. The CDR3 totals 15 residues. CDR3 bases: TGTGCCAGCAGCCCCAGCGGGGGGAGACAAGAGACCCAGTACTTC. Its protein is CASSPSGGRQETQYF.

The CDR3 loop reads CASRRGGGSSGNTIYF. The CDR3 DNA follows: TGTGCCAGCAGGCGAGGAGGGGGCAGCTCTGGAAACACCATATATTTT. This sequence joins TRBV27 and TRBJ1-3, with TRBD1 identical over 7 bases. Germline CDR1 reads MNHEY; CDR2 reads SMNVEV (reference sequence). The CDR3 is 16 amino acids. With V trimmed by 6 bases and J by 0 bases, 8 bases remained unmatched.

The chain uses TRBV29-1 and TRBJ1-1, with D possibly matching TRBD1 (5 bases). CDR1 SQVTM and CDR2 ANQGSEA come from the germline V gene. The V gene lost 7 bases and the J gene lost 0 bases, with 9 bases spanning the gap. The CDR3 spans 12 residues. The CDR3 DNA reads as TGCAGCGCGGGGCGGCTGAACACTGAAGCTTTCTTT. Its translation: CSAGRLNTEAFF.

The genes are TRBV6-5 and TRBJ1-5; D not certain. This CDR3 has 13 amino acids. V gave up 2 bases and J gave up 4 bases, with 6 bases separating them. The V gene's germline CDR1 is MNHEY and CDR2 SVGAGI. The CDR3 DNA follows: TGTGCCAGCAGTTACAACCCGAATCAGCCCCAGCATTTT. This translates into CASSYNPNQPQHF.

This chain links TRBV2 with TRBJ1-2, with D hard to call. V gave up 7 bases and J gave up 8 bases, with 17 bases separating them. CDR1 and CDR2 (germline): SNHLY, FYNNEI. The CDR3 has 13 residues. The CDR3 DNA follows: TGTGCCAGCACAGAAATGTCCTCGCGGGGCTACACCTTC. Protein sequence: CASTEMSSRGYTF.

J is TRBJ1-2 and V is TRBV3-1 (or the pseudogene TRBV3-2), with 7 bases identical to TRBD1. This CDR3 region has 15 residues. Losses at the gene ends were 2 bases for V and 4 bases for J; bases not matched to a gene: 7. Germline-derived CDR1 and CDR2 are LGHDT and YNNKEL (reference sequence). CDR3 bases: TGTGCCAGCAGCCAAAAAGGGGGCGCCGGCTATGGCTACACCTTC. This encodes CASSQKGGAGYGYTF.

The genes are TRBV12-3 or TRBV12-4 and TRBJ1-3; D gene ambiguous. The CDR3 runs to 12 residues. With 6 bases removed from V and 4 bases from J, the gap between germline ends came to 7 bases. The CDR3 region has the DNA TGTGCCAGCAGCCCACACGGAAACACCATATATTTT. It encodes CASSPHGNTIYF.

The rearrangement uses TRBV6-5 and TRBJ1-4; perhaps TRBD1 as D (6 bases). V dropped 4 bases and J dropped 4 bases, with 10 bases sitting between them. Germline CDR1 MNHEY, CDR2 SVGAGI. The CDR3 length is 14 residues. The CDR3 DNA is TGTGCCAGCAGTTCTCAGGGGCTTAATGAAAAACTGTTTTTT. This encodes CASSSQGLNEKLFF.

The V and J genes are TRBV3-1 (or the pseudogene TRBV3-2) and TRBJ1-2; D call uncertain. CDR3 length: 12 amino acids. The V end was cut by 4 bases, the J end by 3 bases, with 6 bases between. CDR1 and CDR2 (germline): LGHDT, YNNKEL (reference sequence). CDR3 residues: CASSPSDYGYTF. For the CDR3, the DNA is TGTGCCAGCAGCCCATCGGACTATGGCTACACCTTC.